This T cell receptor beta chain derives from a study of a mutant IDH1 vaccine in newly diagnosed glioma (dated by TCRdb to 2020 to 2023). Study-wide context: Patients received eight vaccinations in weeks 1, 3, 5, 7, 11, 15, 19 and 23, corresponding to visits V03 through V10. Of the roughly 32 patients who were treated, about 60% were male and roughly 38% were female, and the mean age was around 41 years. Peripheral blood was drawn at six visits: V03 (baseline), V05, V07, V10, V12 and V13. Longitudinal TCRB deep sequencing was performed for fewer than 30 treated patients wherever samples were available for exploratory analyses. Vaccination started 4-6 weeks after radiotherapy alone, or was given together with temozolomide cycles in the groups whose treatment included chemotherapy. Prior to enrollment, standard therapy consisting of radiotherapy alone, temozolomide alone, or radiochemotherapy with temozolomide had been administered to patients, with the combination being received by most patients. Here is what the overall study found, with its caveats: Selection of PBMC samples for TCRB deep sequencing was based on availability. Vaccine-induced immune responses across multiple MHC alleles were detected in 80% to 95% of patients. It was noted by the authors that analyses of patient blood samples could not be reproduced owing to sample limitations. Changes in the top peripheral T cell clonotypes picked up by TCRB sequencing did not appear to be linked to pseudoprogression.

Sample time point, as interpreted from the label and publication: week 5, during vaccination. Each vaccine dose, consisting of 300 ug of a 20-mer mutant IDH1 peptide in Montanide, was administered subcutaneously with topical imiquimod. Donors had newly diagnosed WHO grade 3 or 4 IDH1-mutant astrocytomas with loss of nuclear ATRX. The samples were drawn from NOA16, a multicentre, single-arm, open-label phase I trial in Germany that tested a mutant IDH1 peptide vaccine in humans for the first time. Genomic DNA for TCRB sequencing was isolated from EDTA blood with the DNeasy Blood and Tissue Kit. Library generation was performed with the immunoSEQ multiplex PCR assay. The hsTCRB Kit was used according to the manufacturer's protocol to amplify rearranged TCR beta chain sequences. Sequencing of TCRB libraries was carried out on an Illumina MiSeq. The original methods were these. The kit vendor's proprietary platform handled demultiplexing, trimming and gene mapping. The source is immuneACCESS, and TCRdb retained only in-frame sequences with V and J called. Part of the clones is not carried over; for the studies checked, unresolved V genes explain less than half of this, and the remainder is unexplained. The V and J calls and clone size were taken over from that table, and D and trimming were inferred from the DNA. Present in this sample are over 45,000 clones, around four fifths of which were seen just once. The biggest ten clones account for about 7% of the sample.

About this clone: Its antigen specificity is not known. No clone much larger than this one lies a single base away; base qualities are absent.

Inclusive of the bounding cysteine and phenylalanine, the CDR3 is 15 residues long. Only the CDR3 part of the read is kept: 45 bases, read in frame from the first base. As encoded in the germline V gene, CDR1 is LGHNA while CDR2 is YNFKEQ. Unmatched junction bases come to 6, with V trimmed by 4 bases and J by 2 bases. The sequencing used PBMCs, collected from a glioma patient whose treatment included an IDH1 peptide vaccine. In this chain, TRBV4-2 is recombined with TRBJ2-5, and 8 junctional nucleotides match TRBD2. The receptor's source is a woman in her fifties or sixties with glioma. At the DNA level, the sequence is TGTGCCAGCAGCCCGGGGGGGACGGAACAAGAGACCCAGTACTTC. It translates as CASSPGGTEQETQYF.